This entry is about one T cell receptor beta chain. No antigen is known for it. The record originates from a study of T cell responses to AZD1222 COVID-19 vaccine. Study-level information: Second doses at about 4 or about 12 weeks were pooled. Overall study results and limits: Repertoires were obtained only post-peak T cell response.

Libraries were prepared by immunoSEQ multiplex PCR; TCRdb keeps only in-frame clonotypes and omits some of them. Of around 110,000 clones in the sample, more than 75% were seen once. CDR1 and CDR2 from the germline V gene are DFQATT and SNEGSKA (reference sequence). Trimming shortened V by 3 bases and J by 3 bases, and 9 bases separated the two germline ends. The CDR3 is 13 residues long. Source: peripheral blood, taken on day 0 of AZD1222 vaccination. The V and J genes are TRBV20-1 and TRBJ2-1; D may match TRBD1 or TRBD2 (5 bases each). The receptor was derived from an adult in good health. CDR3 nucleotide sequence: TGCAGTGCTAGTTCGGGACGCTACAATGAGCAGTTCTTC. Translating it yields CSASSGRYNEQFF.